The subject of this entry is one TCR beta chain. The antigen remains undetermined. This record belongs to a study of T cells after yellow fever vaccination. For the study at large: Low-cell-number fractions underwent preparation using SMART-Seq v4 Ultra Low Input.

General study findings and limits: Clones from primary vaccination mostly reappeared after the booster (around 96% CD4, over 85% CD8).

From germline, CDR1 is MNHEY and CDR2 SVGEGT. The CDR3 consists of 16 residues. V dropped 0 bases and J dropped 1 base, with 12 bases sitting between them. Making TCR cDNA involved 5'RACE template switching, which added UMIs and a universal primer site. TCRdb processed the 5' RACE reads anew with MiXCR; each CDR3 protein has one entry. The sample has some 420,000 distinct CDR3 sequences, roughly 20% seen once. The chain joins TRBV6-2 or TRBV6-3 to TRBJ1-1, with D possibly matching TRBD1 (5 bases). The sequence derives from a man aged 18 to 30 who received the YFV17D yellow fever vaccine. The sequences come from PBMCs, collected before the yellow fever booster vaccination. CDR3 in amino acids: CASSYSTARPNTEAFF. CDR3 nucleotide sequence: TGTGCCAGCAGTTACTCGACAGCACGACCGAACACTGAAGCTTTCTTT.